The source of this T cell receptor beta chain is a study of T cell repertoires in cytomegalovirus infection. This clonotype has a count of ten or more. Its antigen is as yet unknown. TCRdb recomputed calls from the reads with MiXCR, one row per CDR3 protein. The sample yields around 340,000 distinct CDR3 sequences, 25% to 35% seen once. The CDR3 is 17 residues long. Germline V lookup: CDR1 SGHAT, CDR2 FQNNGV. V dropped 5 bases and J dropped 4 bases, with 18 bases sitting between them. The specimen was cultured PBMCs, collected from culture after CMV antigen stimulation. The chain recombines TRBV11-2 with TRBJ2-6; the D gene is possibly TRBD2 (6 bases). The TCR originated in a human donor in good health (CMV status not recorded). Some clones in this sample may be carry-over from other donors' samples. The CDR3 nucleotides are TGTGCCAGCAGCCCAACGTGGCGGCGGGGAGGGGCCAACGTCCTGACTTTC. Encoded protein: CASSPTWRRGGANVLTF.